What follows describes a single TCR beta chain. The data were taken from a study of T cell changes during pregnancy in multiple sclerosis. Trimming left V 0 bases short and J 0 bases short, with 16 bases between. The CDR3 is 18 residues long. Germline assignment: CDR1 MGHRA and CDR2 YSYEKL. The assay was immunoSEQ multiplex PCR, and TCRdb's table has in-frame clones only and misses some. This sample has 40,000 to 50,000 clones, with 75% to 95% found just once. The sequencing used CD4+ T cells from peripheral blood mononuclear cells, collected before pregnancy. V is TRBV4-1 and J is TRBJ2-3; a possible D gene is TRBD1 (7 bases). This receptor was taken from a female donor with multiple sclerosis, enrolled in a pregnancy study. CDR3 region: CASSQEEGTDTSTDTQYF. In DNA, the CDR3 is TGCGCCAGCAGCCAAGAGGAGGGGACAGACACTAGCACAGATACGCAGTATTTT.